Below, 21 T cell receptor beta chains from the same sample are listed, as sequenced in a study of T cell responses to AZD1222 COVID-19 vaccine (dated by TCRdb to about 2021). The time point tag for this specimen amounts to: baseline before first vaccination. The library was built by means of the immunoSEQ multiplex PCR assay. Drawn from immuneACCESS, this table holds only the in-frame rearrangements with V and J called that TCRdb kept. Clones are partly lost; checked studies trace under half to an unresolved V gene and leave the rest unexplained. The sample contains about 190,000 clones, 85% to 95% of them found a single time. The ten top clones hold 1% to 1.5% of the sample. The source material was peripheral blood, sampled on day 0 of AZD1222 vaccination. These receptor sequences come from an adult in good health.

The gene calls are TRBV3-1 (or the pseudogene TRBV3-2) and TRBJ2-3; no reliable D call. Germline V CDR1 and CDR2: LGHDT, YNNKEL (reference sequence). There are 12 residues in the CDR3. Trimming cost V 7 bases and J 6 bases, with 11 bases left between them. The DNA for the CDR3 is TGTGCCAGCACAAGTACCGGGGATACGCAGTATTTT. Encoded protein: CASTSTGDTQYF.

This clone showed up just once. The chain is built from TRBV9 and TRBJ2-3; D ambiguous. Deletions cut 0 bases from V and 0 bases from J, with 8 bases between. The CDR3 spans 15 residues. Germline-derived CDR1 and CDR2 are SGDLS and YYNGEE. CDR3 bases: TGTGCCAGCAGCGTAGAGAGTACTAGCACAGATACGCAGTATTTT. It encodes CASSVESTSTDTQYF.

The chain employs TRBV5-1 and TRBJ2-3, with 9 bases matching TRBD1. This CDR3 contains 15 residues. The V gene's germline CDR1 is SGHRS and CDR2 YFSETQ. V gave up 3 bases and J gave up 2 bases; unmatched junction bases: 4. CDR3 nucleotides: TGCGCCAGCAGCTATTGGGACAGGGCCACAGATACGCAGTATTTT. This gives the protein CASSYWDRATDTQYF.

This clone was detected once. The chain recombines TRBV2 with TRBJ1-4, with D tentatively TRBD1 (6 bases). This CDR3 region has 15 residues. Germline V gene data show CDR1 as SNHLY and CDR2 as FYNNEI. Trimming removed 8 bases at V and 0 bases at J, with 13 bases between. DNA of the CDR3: TGTGCCAGCGATGGGGGCAGAGCAACTAATGAAAAACTGTTTTTT. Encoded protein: CASDGGRATNEKLFF.

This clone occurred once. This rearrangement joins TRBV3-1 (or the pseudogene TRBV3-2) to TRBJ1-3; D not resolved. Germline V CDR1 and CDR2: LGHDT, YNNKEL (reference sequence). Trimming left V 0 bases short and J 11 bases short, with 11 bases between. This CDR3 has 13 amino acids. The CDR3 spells CASSQDSGAAIYF. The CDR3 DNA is TGTGCCAGCAGCCAAGATTCTGGCGCTGCCATATATTTT.

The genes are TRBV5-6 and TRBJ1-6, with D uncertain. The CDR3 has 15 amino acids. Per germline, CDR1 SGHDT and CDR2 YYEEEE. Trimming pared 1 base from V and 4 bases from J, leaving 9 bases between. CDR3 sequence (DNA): TGTGCCAGCAGCTTGAACCGAGAGTATAATTCACCCCTCCACTTT. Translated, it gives CASSLNREYNSPLHF.

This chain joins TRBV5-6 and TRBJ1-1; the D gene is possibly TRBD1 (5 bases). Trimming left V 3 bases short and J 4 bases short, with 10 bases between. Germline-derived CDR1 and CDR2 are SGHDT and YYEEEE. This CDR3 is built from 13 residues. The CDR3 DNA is TGTGCCAGCAGCTGGGGCAGAGGCACTGAAGCTTTCTTT. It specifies CASSWGRGTEAFF.

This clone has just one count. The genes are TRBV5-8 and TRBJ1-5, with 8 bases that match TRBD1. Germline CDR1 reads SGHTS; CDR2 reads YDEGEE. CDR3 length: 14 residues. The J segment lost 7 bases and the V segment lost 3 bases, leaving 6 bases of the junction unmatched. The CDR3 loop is CASSSDRGGQPQHF. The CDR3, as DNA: TGTGCCAGCAGCTCAGACAGGGGCGGGCAGCCCCAGCATTTT.

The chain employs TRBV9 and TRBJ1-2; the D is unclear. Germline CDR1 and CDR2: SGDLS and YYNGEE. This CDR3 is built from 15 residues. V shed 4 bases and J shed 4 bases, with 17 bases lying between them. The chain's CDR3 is CASSTTPSSGYGYTF. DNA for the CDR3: TGTGCCAGCAGCACCACCCCTTCCTCAGGCTATGGCTACACCTTC.

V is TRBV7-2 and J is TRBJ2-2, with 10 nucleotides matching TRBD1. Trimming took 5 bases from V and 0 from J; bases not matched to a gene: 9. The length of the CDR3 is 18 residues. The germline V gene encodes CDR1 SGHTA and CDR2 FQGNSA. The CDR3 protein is CASSKLTGGGSNTGELFF. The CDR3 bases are TGTGCCAGCAGCAAATTGACAGGGGGCGGATCGAACACCGGGGAGCTGTTTTTT.

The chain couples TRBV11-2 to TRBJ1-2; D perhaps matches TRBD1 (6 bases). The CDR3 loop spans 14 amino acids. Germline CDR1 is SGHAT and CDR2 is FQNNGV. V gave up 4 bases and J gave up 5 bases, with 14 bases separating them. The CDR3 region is CASSSYTGSYGYTF. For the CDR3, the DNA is TGTGCCAGCAGCTCCTACACAGGGAGTTATGGCTACACCTTC.

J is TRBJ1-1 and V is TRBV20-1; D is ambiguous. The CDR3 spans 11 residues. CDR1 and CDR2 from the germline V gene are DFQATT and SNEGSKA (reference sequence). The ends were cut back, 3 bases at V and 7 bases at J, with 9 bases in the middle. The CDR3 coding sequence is TGCAGTGCTAGGGAGAATAATGAAGCTTTCTTT. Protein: CSARENNEAFF.

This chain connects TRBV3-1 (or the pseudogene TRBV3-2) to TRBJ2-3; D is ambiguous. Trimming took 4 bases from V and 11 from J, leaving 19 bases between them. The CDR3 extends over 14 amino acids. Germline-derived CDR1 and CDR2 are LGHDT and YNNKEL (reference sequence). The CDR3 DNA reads TGTGCCAGCAGCCCAGTTGGGAATTCCAAGGGGCAGTATTTT. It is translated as CASSPVGNSKGQYF.

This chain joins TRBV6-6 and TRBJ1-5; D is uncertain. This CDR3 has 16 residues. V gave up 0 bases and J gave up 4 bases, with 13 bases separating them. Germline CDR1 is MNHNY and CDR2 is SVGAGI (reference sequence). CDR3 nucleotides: TGTGCCAGCAGTTACTCGGCGAGTCCAGTAAATCAGCCCCAGCATTTT. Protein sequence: CASSYSASPVNQPQHF.

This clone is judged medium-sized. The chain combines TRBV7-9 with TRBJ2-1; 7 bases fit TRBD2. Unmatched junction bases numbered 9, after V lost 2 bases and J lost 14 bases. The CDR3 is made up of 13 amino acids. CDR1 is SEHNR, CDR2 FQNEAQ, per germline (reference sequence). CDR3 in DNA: TGTGCCAGCAGCTTAAGATTCGAGGGAGGGGAGTTCTTC. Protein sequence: CASSLRFEGGEFF.

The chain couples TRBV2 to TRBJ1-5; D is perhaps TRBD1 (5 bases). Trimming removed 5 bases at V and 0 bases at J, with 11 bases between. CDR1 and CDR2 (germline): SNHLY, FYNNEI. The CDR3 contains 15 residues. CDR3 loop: CASSRGGDSNQPQHF. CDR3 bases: TGTGCCAGCAGTCGGGGAGGGGATAGCAATCAGCCCCAGCATTTT.

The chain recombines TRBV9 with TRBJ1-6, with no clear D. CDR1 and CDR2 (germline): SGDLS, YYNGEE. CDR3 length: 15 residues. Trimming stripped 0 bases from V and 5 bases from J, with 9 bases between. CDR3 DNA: TGTGCCAGCAGCGTAGAACAGTACGATAATTCACCCCTCCACTTT. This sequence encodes CASSVEQYDNSPLHF.

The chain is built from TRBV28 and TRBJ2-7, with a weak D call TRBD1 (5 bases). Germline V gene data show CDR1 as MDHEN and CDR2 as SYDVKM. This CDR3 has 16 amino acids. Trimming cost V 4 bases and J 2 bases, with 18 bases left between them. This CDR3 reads CASSSPAGAAPYEQYF. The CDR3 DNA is TGTGCCAGCAGTTCCCCGGCTGGGGCAGCTCCCTACGAGCAGTACTTC.

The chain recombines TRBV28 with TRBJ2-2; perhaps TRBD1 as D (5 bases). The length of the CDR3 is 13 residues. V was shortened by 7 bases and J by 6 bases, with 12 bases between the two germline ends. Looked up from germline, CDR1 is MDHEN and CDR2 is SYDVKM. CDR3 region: CASNQGVPGELFF. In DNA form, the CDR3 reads TGTGCCAGCAACCAAGGGGTCCCCGGGGAGCTGTTTTTT.

The CDR3 region has the DNA TGTGCCAGCACCCCGGACGGAGACGAGCAGTACTTC. Residues: CASTPDGDEQYF. The chain couples TRBV2 to TRBJ2-7; no reliable D call. V lost 7 bases and J lost 5, with 12 bases in between. Germline lookup yields CDR1 SNHLY and CDR2 FYNNEI. CDR3 size: 12 residues.

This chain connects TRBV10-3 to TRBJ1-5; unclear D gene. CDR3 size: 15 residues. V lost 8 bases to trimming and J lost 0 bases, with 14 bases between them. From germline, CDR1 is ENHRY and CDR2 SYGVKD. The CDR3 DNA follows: TGTGCCATCGCGGAGGAGCTGTATAGCAATCAGCCCCAGCATTTT. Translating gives CAIAEELYSNQPQHF.